This is a list of T cell receptor beta chains from one sample in a study of blood T cells in healthy people across ages. TCRdb redid the calling of the 5' RACE reads with MiXCR, one entry per CDR3 protein. In the table there are hundreds of thousands of distinct CDR3 sequences, around 20% of which are singletons. The sequencing input was blood. The origin of the receptors is an older man in good health. The CDR3 runs from the conserved cysteine through the conserved F or W. The D gene is left open where the match is weak.

V gene | D gene | CDR3 protein
TRBV12-3/TRBV12-4 | - | CASSNPGGADTQYF
TRBV29-1 | - | CSVEEGVAKNIQYF
TRBV18 | - | CASSPAGDNYGYTF
TRBV7-9 | - | CASSLSGAKSSYEQYF
TRBV28 | - | CASSLGGPEKLFF
TRBV9 | - | CASSVPGASNRPQHF
TRBV7-9 | - | CASSSRGGEFGTEAFF
TRBV6-2/TRBV6-3 | TRBD2 | CASNPSGAGENNEQFF
TRBV5-4 | - | CASSLEGRTNEKLFF
TRBV21-1 | - | CASSPLLPRGEWEREQYF
TRBV5-1 | TRBD1 | CASSNRDRGPDTQYF
TRBV12-5 | TRBD1 | CASGPDRGPSSYEQYF
TRBV29-1 | - | CSVEQGTDTQYF
TRBV6-5 | TRBD1 | CASSRGQGNIQYF
TRBV25-1 | - | CASSARGLSIETQYF
TRBV12-3/TRBV12-4 | TRBD1 | CASSFQGAVLADTQYF
TRBV28 | - | CASGVRESYNSPLHF
TRBV7-2 | TRBD1 | CASRDRDRGFHEQYF
TRBV28 | - | CVTKVGSNQPQHF
TRBV6-2/TRBV6-3 | - | CASSYSRELATF